The 16 T cell receptor beta chains in this list originate from one sample, sequenced in a study of cytomegalovirus exposure and HLA in healthy donors (TCRdb year 2017). Library generation was performed with the immunoSEQ multiplex PCR assay. Sourced from immuneACCESS, this table was stored by TCRdb with only in-frame sequences that have V and J called. A share of the clones is absent; for the studies checked, an unresolved V gene accounts for under half, and the remainder has no known explanation. The sample table records about 400,000 clones; 75% to 90% of these occur just once. The top ten clonotypes cover 0.65% to 0.95% of the sample. The sample comprised PBMCs. The receptors derive from a young woman in good health and CMV-seronegative.

This clone was seen only a few times. V usage is TRBV6-1 and J usage is TRBJ1-5; TRBD1 is a possible D gene (5 bases). Germline V gene data show CDR1 as MNHNS and CDR2 as SASEGT. This CDR3 has 13 residues. V lost 11 bases, J lost 6 bases, and 17 bases lay in between. The CDR3 spells CAAQVGEVQPQHF. The CDR3, as DNA: TGTGCCGCCCAGGTAGGGGAGGTTCAGCCCCAGCATTTT.

The V and J genes are TRBV6-5 and TRBJ2-7; D is perhaps TRBD1 (6 bases). The V gene lost 6 bases and the J gene lost 6 bases, with 15 bases spanning the gap. Germline CDR1 and CDR2: MNHEY and SVGAGI. CDR3 length: 13 amino acids. The DNA for the CDR3 is TGTGCCAGCAGATTGAACAGGGTAACCGAGCAGTACTTC. Amino acid sequence: CASRLNRVTEQYF.

The chain is built from TRBV30 and TRBJ1-2; 11 nucleotides line up with TRBD1. Germline CDR1 GTSNPN, CDR2 SVGIG (reference sequence). V was pared by 3 bases and J by 2 bases, with 8 bases of the junction left unmatched. This CDR3 spans 16 amino acids. The CDR3 DNA is TGTGCCTGGAGCGAAGGACAGGGGGCGGTCAACTATGGCTACACCTTC. Translated: CAWSEGQGAVNYGYTF.

The rearrangement links TRBV5-1 to TRBJ1-2; 8 bases are a match to TRBD1. The J segment lost 2 bases and the V segment lost 4 bases, leaving 13 bases of the junction unmatched. CDR1 SGHRS and CDR2 YFSETQ come from the germline V gene. The CDR3 covers 17 residues. This CDR3 is CASSPGAGGGLNYGYTF. CDR3 nucleotide sequence: TGCGCCAGCAGCCCGGGGGCAGGGGGCGGCTTGAACTATGGCTACACCTTC.

The sample holds a few counts of this clone. The chain has TRBV27 and TRBJ1-1; 9 positions match TRBD1. In germline, CDR1 is MNHEY, CDR2 SMNVEV (reference sequence). J gave up 4 bases and V 6 bases, and 6 bases lay outside the gene matches. The CDR3 consists of 14 residues. The CDR3 sequence is CASRIQGASTEAFF. The CDR3 nucleotides read TGTGCCAGCAGGATACAGGGGGCGTCCACTGAAGCTTTCTTT.

The V call is TRBV25-1, the J call TRBJ1-5; a weak D match, TRBD1 (6 bases). This CDR3 has 13 residues. V dropped 2 bases and J dropped 4 bases, with 6 bases sitting between them. Germline lookup yields CDR1 MGHDK and CDR2 SYGVNS. CDR3 region: CASSEQGNQPQHF. The CDR3 region has the DNA TGTGCCAGCAGTGAACAGGGGAATCAGCCCCAGCATTTT.

The chain combines TRBV10-1 with TRBJ2-3; D is ambiguous. The length of the CDR3 is 14 residues. Trimming cost V 4 bases and J 6 bases, with 14 bases left between them. Germline values: CDR1 WNHNN, CDR2 SYGVQD (reference sequence). This CDR3 is CASSAPTRWDTQYF. The DNA for the CDR3 is TGCGCCAGCAGTGCGCCTACTCGTTGGGATACGCAGTATTTT.

The rearrangement joins TRBV4-1 to TRBJ1-1; TRBD1 matches 10 bases. The CDR3 sequence is 14 residues long. Germline V gene lookup returns CDR1 MGHRA and CDR2 YSYEKL. Trimming removed 4 bases from V and 7 bases from J; junction bases left unmatched: 6. The CDR3 region is CASSPGQGFYEAFF. The CDR3 region has the DNA TGCGCCAGCAGCCCGGGACAGGGGTTCTATGAAGCTTTCTTT.

The genes are TRBV6-5 and TRBJ2-5; 7 bases are shared with TRBD1. This CDR3 has 15 amino acids. The trim removed 6 bases at V and 5 bases at J, leaving 12 bases unmatched. CDR1 is MNHEY and CDR2 is SVGAGI in the germline V gene. CDR3: CASSLGQEQGETQYF. In nucleotides, the CDR3 is TGTGCCAGCAGCCTCGGACAGGAACAGGGGGAGACCCAGTACTTC.

The rearrangement joins TRBV27 to TRBJ1-2; TRBD1 is a possible D gene (5 bases). This CDR3 spans 15 amino acids. Germline V gene data show CDR1 as MNHEY and CDR2 as SMNVEV (reference sequence). Trimming shortened V by 8 bases and J by 0 bases, and 16 bases separated the two germline ends. The DNA of the CDR3 is TGTGCCAGCCGCCCAACCAGGGAATCTAACTATGGCTACACCTTC. Its protein product is CASRPTRESNYGYTF.

The rearrangement links TRBV27 to TRBJ2-3; D unresolved. The CDR3 has 16 residues. The germline gives CDR1 MNHEY, CDR2 SMNVEV (reference sequence). The V end lost 8 bases, the J end lost 2 bases, and 20 bases lay between the germline ends. CDR3 residues: CASVLRWPPNTDTQYF. CDR3 DNA sequence: TGTGCCAGCGTCCTTCGATGGCCACCGAACACAGATACGCAGTATTTT.

This clone was recorded only once. The chain combines TRBV5-4 with TRBJ2-4; TRBD1 matches at 9 bases. Germline loops: CDR1 SGHNT, CDR2 YYREEE (reference sequence). V gave up 4 bases and J gave up 2 bases; unmatched junction bases: 7. The CDR3 consists of 16 residues. CDR3 DNA sequence: TGTGCCAGCAGCCTTGGACAGGGGCGGACCAAAAACATTCAGTACTTC. As protein: CASSLGQGRTKNIQYF.

V is TRBV7-9 and J is TRBJ2-3; a weak D match, TRBD2 (6 bases). In germline, CDR1 is SEHNR, CDR2 FQNEAQ (reference sequence). V was shortened by 4 bases and J by 2 bases, with 16 bases between the two germline ends. This CDR3 region has 16 residues. CDR3 region: CASSSPSSAATDTQYF. DNA of the CDR3: TGTGCCAGCAGCTCCCCCTCTAGCGCTGCCACAGATACGCAGTATTTT.

V and J are TRBV6-5 and TRBJ2-2; 9 nucleotides align to TRBD1. V was pared by 6 bases and J by 5 bases, with 7 bases of the junction left unmatched. The CDR3 sequence is 15 residues long. From germline, CDR1 is MNHEY and CDR2 SVGAGI. This CDR3 is CASRRDRVGTGELFF. The CDR3 coding sequence is TGTGCCAGCAGGAGGGACAGGGTGGGGACCGGGGAGCTGTTTTTT.

This rearrangement joins TRBV27 to TRBJ2-3; 12 bases are a match to TRBD2. The CDR3 contains 17 residues. V dropped 7 bases and J dropped 3; count of bases not matched to a gene: 11. Germline-derived CDR1 and CDR2 are MNHEY and SMNVEV (reference sequence). The CDR3 sequence: CASTPWATSGRTDTQYF. In DNA, the CDR3 is TGTGCCAGCACCCCTTGGGCGACTAGCGGGAGAACAGATACGCAGTATTTT.

The chain joins TRBV27 to TRBJ2-7; possibly TRBD2 for D (6 bases). V lost 3 bases, J lost 4 bases, and 19 bases lay in between. Germline V lookup: CDR1 MNHEY, CDR2 SMNVEV (reference sequence). The CDR3 loop spans 16 amino acids. The CDR3, as DNA: TGTGCCAGCAGTTTCCCCGGACCCCACGGGGGATACGAGCAGTACTTC. Residues: CASSFPGPHGGYEQYF.